This is a list of T cell receptor beta chains from one sample in a study of circulating CD8 cells and anti-PD-1 response in melanoma. TCRdb used MiXCR to reprocess the reads, holding one entry per CDR3 protein. The repertoire holds approximately 500 distinct CDR3 sequences, about 9% seen once, with roughly 50% in the top ten. The specimen comprised CD8+ T cells from PBMCs, sampled at baseline or after one month of anti-PD-1 therapy (not recorded which). The receptors were sampled from a human donor with melanoma. CDR3s include the opening cysteine and the closing phenylalanine or tryptophan. The order of the fields is V gene, CDR3 length, clone size, D gene, J gene, CDR3 protein, CDR3 DNA. A D gene is named only where the DNA matches it firmly. Rows may omit the clone size; those that give it use once, few, many or a size class.

v_call: TRBV12-3/TRBV12-4
cdr3_length: 14
clone_size: NA
d_call: TRBD1
j_call: TRBJ1-1
cdr3_aa: CASSFDRGATEAFF
cdr3_nt: TGTGCCAGCAGTTTCGACAGGGGGGCCACTGAAGCTTTCTTT

v_call: TRBV19
cdr3_length: 13
clone_size: few
d_call: NA
j_call: TRBJ2-5
cdr3_aa: CASSEGVRETQYF
cdr3_nt: TGTGCCAGTAGTGAAGGGGTTCGGGAGACCCAGTACTTC

v_call: TRBV19
cdr3_length: 11
clone_size: large
d_call: NA
j_call: TRBJ1-2
cdr3_aa: CASSTGVGYTF
cdr3_nt: TGTGCCAGTAGTACAGGGGTCGGCTACACCTTC

v_call: TRBV19
cdr3_length: 16
clone_size: NA
d_call: NA
j_call: TRBJ2-7
cdr3_aa: CASSIRLGKDGYEQYF
cdr3_nt: TGCGCCAGTAGTATCCGGCTGGGAAAGGATGGATACGAGCAGTACTTC

v_call: TRBV19
cdr3_length: 12
clone_size: large
d_call: NA
j_call: TRBJ2-7
cdr3_aa: CASSIDDYEQYF
cdr3_nt: TGTGCCAGTAGTATAGATGACTACGAGCAGTACTTC

v_call: TRBV20-1
cdr3_length: 15
clone_size: large
d_call: TRBD2
j_call: TRBJ2-7
cdr3_aa: CSARDRLAGGHEQYF
cdr3_nt: TGCAGTGCTAGAGATCGACTAGCGGGGGGCCACGAGCAGTACTTC

v_call: TRBV4-3
cdr3_length: 13
clone_size: large
d_call: NA
j_call: TRBJ2-1
cdr3_aa: CASSQESGTAPFF
cdr3_nt: TGCGCCAGCAGCCAAGAAAGCGGGACAGCCCCGTTCTTC

v_call: TRBV11-2
cdr3_length: 13
clone_size: medium-sized
d_call: NA
j_call: TRBJ1-1
cdr3_aa: CASSPGPNTEAFF
cdr3_nt: TGTGCCAGCAGCCCCGGGCCGAACACTGAAGCTTTCTTT

v_call: TRBV19
cdr3_length: 15
clone_size: large
d_call: TRBD1
j_call: TRBJ1-5
cdr3_aa: CASTGRGQGDQPQHF
cdr3_nt: TGTGCCAGTACCGGAAGAGGACAGGGAGATCAGCCCCAGCATTTT

v_call: TRBV29-1
cdr3_length: 12
clone_size: large
d_call: NA
j_call: TRBJ1-2
cdr3_aa: CSVLQGNYGYTF
cdr3_nt: TGCAGCGTCCTACAGGGAAACTATGGCTACACCTTC

v_call: TRBV12-3/TRBV12-4
cdr3_length: 14
clone_size: medium-sized
d_call: TRBD1
j_call: TRBJ2-2
cdr3_aa: CASGQTTNTGELFF
cdr3_nt: TGTGCCTCGGGACAGACTACGAACACCGGGGAGCTGTTTTTT

v_call: TRBV19
cdr3_length: 14
clone_size: few
d_call: NA
j_call: TRBJ1-4
cdr3_aa: CASSSYGRDEKLFF
cdr3_nt: TGTGCCAGTAGCTCCTACGGAAGGGACGAAAAACTGTTTTTT

v_call: TRBV9
cdr3_length: 14
clone_size: large
d_call: TRBD1
j_call: TRBJ1-1
cdr3_aa: CASSPGTGPTEAFF
cdr3_nt: TGTGCCAGCAGCCCCGGGACAGGGCCCACTGAAGCTTTCTTT

v_call: TRBV20-1
cdr3_length: 16
clone_size: large
d_call: NA
j_call: TRBJ1-1
cdr3_aa: CSANPPGGSMNTEAFF
cdr3_nt: TGCAGTGCCAACCCACCGGGGGGGTCAATGAACACTGAAGCTTTCTTT

v_call: TRBV6-5
cdr3_length: 16
clone_size: medium-sized
d_call: NA
j_call: TRBJ2-1
cdr3_aa: CASSYRGLNSYNEQFF
cdr3_nt: TGTGCCAGCAGTTACCGGGGCCTAAACTCCTACAATGAGCAGTTCTTC

v_call: TRBV20-1
cdr3_length: 13
clone_size: large
d_call: NA
j_call: TRBJ2-4
cdr3_aa: CSAPGSYKNIQYF
cdr3_nt: TGCAGTGCTCCCGGGAGCTACAAAAACATTCAGTACTTC

v_call: TRBV28
cdr3_length: 13
clone_size: medium-sized
d_call: TRBD1
j_call: TRBJ1-6
cdr3_aa: CAIRQGWGSLLHF
cdr3_nt: TGTGCCATCAGACAGGGTTGGGGTTCACTCCTCCACTTT

v_call: TRBV9
cdr3_length: 13
clone_size: NA
d_call: NA
j_call: TRBJ1-6
cdr3_aa: CASSQTGNSPLHF
cdr3_nt: TGTGCCAGCAGCCAAACGGGGAATTCACCCCTCCACTTT

v_call: TRBV2
cdr3_length: 13
clone_size: large
d_call: NA
j_call: TRBJ1-2
cdr3_aa: CASSGAYSYGYTF
cdr3_nt: TGTGCCAGCAGCGGGGCTTACTCCTATGGCTACACCTTC

v_call: TRBV20-1
cdr3_length: 13
clone_size: large
d_call: TRBD2
j_call: TRBJ2-1
cdr3_aa: CSASLGGTNEQFF
cdr3_nt: TGCAGCGCCAGTCTCGGGGGGACCAATGAGCAGTTCTTC

v_call: TRBV2
cdr3_length: 16
clone_size: medium-sized
d_call: NA
j_call: TRBJ2-3
cdr3_aa: CASSRDTHKFTDTQYF
cdr3_nt: TGTGCCAGCAGCCGGGACACCCATAAATTCACAGATACGCAGTATTTT

v_call: TRBV20-1
cdr3_length: 15
clone_size: medium-sized
d_call: TRBD2
j_call: TRBJ2-1
cdr3_aa: CSATTGTSGGVEQFF
cdr3_nt: TGCAGTGCTACGACCGGGACTAGCGGGGGGGTTGAGCAGTTCTTC

v_call: TRBV6-4
cdr3_length: 14
clone_size: large
d_call: NA
j_call: TRBJ2-3
cdr3_aa: CASSERGGTDTQYF
cdr3_nt: TGTGCCAGCAGTGAGAGGGGCGGCACAGATACGCAGTATTTT

v_call: TRBV28
cdr3_length: 11
clone_size: large
d_call: NA
j_call: TRBJ2-7
cdr3_aa: CASATGYEQYF
cdr3_nt: TGTGCCAGCGCAACAGGGTACGAGCAGTACTTC

v_call: TRBV5-6
cdr3_length: 12
clone_size: medium-sized
d_call: NA
j_call: TRBJ2-3
cdr3_aa: CASSQEGNTQYF
cdr3_nt: TGTGCCAGCAGTCAGGAGGGTAATACGCAGTATTTT

v_call: TRBV13
cdr3_length: 16
clone_size: few
d_call: TRBD1
j_call: TRBJ2-7
cdr3_aa: CASSLGAGTGVYEQYF
cdr3_nt: TGTGCCAGCAGCTTAGGCGCCGGGACAGGGGTCTACGAGCAGTACTTC

v_call: TRBV10-1
cdr3_length: 13
clone_size: medium-sized
d_call: NA
j_call: TRBJ1-1
cdr3_aa: CASSARQNTEAFF
cdr3_nt: TGCGCCAGCAGTGCCCGACAGAACACTGAAGCTTTCTTT

v_call: TRBV12-3/TRBV12-4
cdr3_length: 13
clone_size: medium-sized
d_call: NA
j_call: TRBJ2-7
cdr3_aa: CASSLGPSYEQYF
cdr3_nt: TGTGCCAGCAGTTTGGGCCCCTCCTACGAGCAGTACTTC

v_call: TRBV19
cdr3_length: 16
clone_size: large
d_call: NA
j_call: TRBJ1-6
cdr3_aa: CASSGVLDNRNSPLHF
cdr3_nt: TGTGCCAGTAGTGGCGTGCTGGACAACCGTAATTCACCCCTCCACTTT

v_call: TRBV24-1
cdr3_length: 13
clone_size: medium-sized
d_call: NA
j_call: TRBJ2-1
cdr3_aa: CATSDLRGGEQFF
cdr3_nt: TGTGCCACCAGTGATTTGCGGGGAGGTGAGCAGTTCTTC

v_call: TRBV7-2
cdr3_length: 16
clone_size: large
d_call: NA
j_call: TRBJ2-5
cdr3_aa: CASSLAPRGAQETQYF
cdr3_nt: TGTGCCAGCAGCTTAGCGCCTCGCGGGGCCCAAGAGACCCAGTACTTC

v_call: TRBV30
cdr3_length: 14
clone_size: medium-sized
d_call: NA
j_call: TRBJ1-6
cdr3_aa: CAWNPGWRNSPLHF
cdr3_nt: TGTGCCTGGAACCCGGGGTGGCGGAATTCACCCCTCCACTTT

v_call: TRBV28
cdr3_length: 17
clone_size: NA
d_call: TRBD2
j_call: TRBJ2-2
cdr3_aa: CASSRRSREGNTGELFF
cdr3_nt: TGTGCCAGCAGTCGACGGTCCCGGGAGGGAAACACCGGGGAGCTGTTTTTT

v_call: TRBV19
cdr3_length: 13
clone_size: large
d_call: NA
j_call: TRBJ2-3
cdr3_aa: CASSVASTDTQYF
cdr3_nt: TGTGCCAGTAGTGTAGCGAGCACAGATACGCAGTATTTT

v_call: TRBV7-9
cdr3_length: 14
clone_size: medium-sized
d_call: NA
j_call: TRBJ2-7
cdr3_aa: CASSLWPLEGEQYF
cdr3_nt: TGTGCCAGCAGCTTATGGCCCCTCGAGGGGGAGCAGTACTTC

v_call: TRBV30
cdr3_length: 15
clone_size: NA
d_call: NA
j_call: TRBJ1-1
cdr3_aa: CASLLEGFANTEAFF
cdr3_nt: TGTGCCAGCCTATTGGAAGGTTTCGCGAACACTGAAGCTTTCTTT

v_call: TRBV27
cdr3_length: 13
clone_size: medium-sized
d_call: NA
j_call: TRBJ2-7
cdr3_aa: CASSLSKSYEQYF
cdr3_nt: TGTGCCAGCAGTTTATCGAAAAGCTACGAGCAGTACTTC

v_call: TRBV27
cdr3_length: 13
clone_size: medium-sized
d_call: NA
j_call: TRBJ2-5
cdr3_aa: CASSLGAYETQYF
cdr3_nt: TGTGCCAGCAGTTTAGGGGCCTACGAGACCCAGTACTTC